The 27 T cell receptor beta chains in this list originate from one sample, sequenced in a study of T-cell reconstitution after alpha-beta-depleted transplantation in children. Unique molecular identifiers featured in how the TCRbeta library was prepared. Using its own MiXCR run on the PCR reads, TCRdb lists one record per CDR3 protein. The top ten clones hold around 2% of a sample with around 450,000 distinct CDR3 sequences, about 11% of them seen once. The sequences come from PBMCs, collected before TCRalphabeta/CD19-depleted stem cell transplant. These receptors were collected from a child under 10 years old with inherited bone marrow failure, due to receive a stem cell transplant.

This clonotype was detected many times. V gene TRBV28 combines with J gene TRBJ2-3; 7 bases line up with TRBD1. Trimming cost V 4 bases and J 4 bases; bases outside gene matches: 20. This CDR3 is 19 amino acids long. Looked up from germline, CDR1 is MDHEN and CDR2 is SYDVKM. CDR3 in DNA: TGTGCCAGCAGTTCAATCCAACCACAGGGGTTAGTCCTCCCAGATACGCAGTATTTT. It specifies CASSSIQPQGLVLPDTQYF.

Comments on this clonotype: The CDR3 carries no conserved terminal phenylalanine or tryptophan, so it likely arises from a read error. No DNA is shown, since the ends of the CDR3 on it are uncertain; the CDR3 is the one TCRdb lists. The V gene is TRBV6-2 or TRBV6-3, the J gene TRBJ2-1; TRBD2, as called in the table, went unchecked against the DNA. The CDR3 is made up of 12 amino acids, end residues included. CDR1 and CDR2 (germline): MNHEY, SVGEGT. Here the CDR3 reads CASSYLAGPIGI.

At least ten counts were recorded for this clonotype. This chain uses TRBV30 with TRBJ2-4, with 7 bases fitting TRBD2. V shed 1 base, J shed 7 bases, and the junction held 10 bases outside the gene matches. The CDR3 consists of 15 residues. CDR1 and CDR2 from the germline V gene are GTSNPN and SVGIG (reference sequence). CDR3 coding DNA: TGTGCCTGGAGTGAGAGAGCGGGACTTGGGAACATTCAGTACTTC. It is translated as CAWSERAGLGNIQYF.

This clonotype was seen at least ten times. This chain links TRBV27 with TRBJ2-2; 8 bases line up with TRBD2. The CDR3 contains 15 residues. Germline trimming cut 4 bases from V and 2 bases from J; bases unmatched to any gene: 3. CDR1 and CDR2 from the germline V gene are MNHEY and SMNVEV (reference sequence). The CDR3 protein is CASSYSGTNTGELFF. The CDR3 nucleotides are TGTGCCAGCAGTTATAGCGGGACAAACACCGGGGAGCTGTTTTTT.

This clonotype came up many times. The gene calls are TRBV20-1 and TRBJ2-7, with TRBD2 matching over 13 bases. With 6 bases clipped from V and 4 bases from J, the junction kept 9 bases outside the gene matches. Per the germline V gene, CDR1 is DFQATT and CDR2 is SNEGSKA (reference sequence). The CDR3 has 15 amino acids. CDR3 sequence: CSAQSGTSGKYEQYF. CDR3 coding DNA: TGCAGTGCCCAATCCGGGACTAGCGGGAAATACGAGCAGTACTTC.

This clonotype was seen ten or more times. The chain recombines TRBV29-1 with TRBJ2-3; unclear D gene. V shed 4 bases and J shed 4 bases, with 15 bases lying between them. This CDR3 comprises 14 residues. CDR1 is SQVTM and CDR2 is ANQGSEA in the germline V gene. Here the CDR3 DNA reads TGCAGCGTTGCAATCACAATGGGCGCAGATACGCAGTATTTT. It translates to CSVAITMGADTQYF.

CDR3 sequence reads: CAWSLTGGDSPLHF. The DNA of the CDR3 is TGTGCCTGGAGTCTAACAGGGGGTGATTCACCCCTCCACTTT. The chain carries TRBV30 and TRBJ1-6; 8 positions match TRBD1. V shed 2 bases, J shed 8 bases, and the junction held 5 bases outside the gene matches. The V gene's germline CDR1 is GTSNPN and CDR2 SVGIG (reference sequence). CDR3 length: 14 residues.

The V gene is TRBV5-4, the J gene TRBJ2-5; 8 nucleotides agree with TRBD2. The CDR3 is made up of 15 amino acids. V dropped 4 bases and J dropped 5; count of bases not matched to a gene: 10. Germline values: CDR1 SGHNT, CDR2 YYREEE (reference sequence). This CDR3 is CASSSPTSGTETQYF. For the CDR3, the DNA is TGTGCCAGCAGCAGTCCCACTAGCGGTACTGAGACCCAGTACTTC.

This clonotype was counted a few times. The chain links TRBV30 to TRBJ2-7; 8 nucleotides line up with TRBD1. Losses at the gene ends were 3 bases for V and 3 bases for J; bases not matched to a gene: 7. The CDR3 loop spans 14 amino acids. From germline, CDR1 is GTSNPN and CDR2 SVGIG (reference sequence). CDR3 sequence (DNA): TGTGCCTGGAGCCCTGGACAGGGAGTCTACGAGCAGTACTTC. This encodes CAWSPGQGVYEQYF.

This clonotype came up many times. The gene calls are TRBV5-1 and TRBJ2-3, with D unclear. CDR1 and CDR2 from the germline V gene are SGHRS and YFSETQ. The V end was cut by 4 bases, the J end by 4 bases, with 7 bases between. The CDR3 length is 12 residues. The CDR3 loop reads CASSPSPDTQYF. The CDR3 DNA reads TGCGCCAGCAGCCCATCACCAGATACGCAGTATTTT.

This clonotype was seen repeatedly, ten times or more. The gene calls are TRBV4-3 and TRBJ1-5; no firm D call. V was clipped by 1 base and J by 3 bases, with 7 bases between them. This CDR3 comprises 14 residues. Looked up from germline, CDR1 is LGHNA and CDR2 is YSLEER. The CDR3 coding sequence is TGCGCCAGCAGCCAAGGTCTGTACAATCAGCCCCAGCATTTT. It yields the protein CASSQGLYNQPQHF.

This clonotype came up many times. The rearrangement uses TRBV20-1 and TRBJ1-2; D may be TRBD1 (6 bases). Trimming cost V 6 bases and J 5 bases, with 19 bases left between them. The CDR3 consists of 14 residues. Germline V gene lookup returns CDR1 DFQATT and CDR2 SNEGSKA (reference sequence). In nucleotides, the CDR3 is TGCAGTGCAGGGGGGGTATGGACCACATATGGCTACACCTTC. Protein product: CSAGGVWTTYGYTF.

V gene TRBV4-2 combines with J gene TRBJ2-7, with TRBD2 identical over 9 bases. Germline-derived CDR1 and CDR2 are LGHNA and YNFKEQ. The CDR3 has 16 residues. Unmatched junction bases numbered 5, after V lost 1 base and J lost 1 base. The DNA of the CDR3 is TGTGCCAGCAGCCAAGGACTAGCGGAGCCTTCCTACGAGCAGTACTTC. As protein: CASSQGLAEPSYEQYF.

This clonotype was observed many times. The rearrangement links TRBV7-9 to TRBJ2-5; 8 bases are a match to TRBD1. With V trimmed by 4 bases and J by 4 bases, 5 bases remained unmatched. CDR1 is SEHNR, CDR2 FQNEAQ, per germline (reference sequence). The CDR3 is 14 amino acids. DNA for the CDR3: TGTGCCAGCAGCTGGACCACAGGGGGAGAGACCCAGTACTTC. It yields the protein CASSWTTGGETQYF. The variable domain in full, completed from reference TRBV7-9 and TRBJ2-5, reads DTGVSQNPRHKITKRGQNVTFRCDPISEHNRLYWYRQTLGQGPEFLTYFQNEAQLEKSRLLSDRFSAERPKGSFSTLEIQRTEQGDSAMYLCASSWTTGGETQYFGPGTRLLVL.

This clonotype has at least ten counts. This chain connects TRBV30 to TRBJ1-2, with D tentatively TRBD1 (6 bases). V lost 4 bases to trimming and J lost 3 bases, with 18 bases between them. CDR1 is GTSNPN, CDR2 SVGIG, per germline (reference sequence). The CDR3 totals 15 residues. The CDR3 here is CAWNLGQGKDYGYTF. The CDR3 nucleotides are TGTGCCTGGAATCTCGGGCAGGGGAAGGACTATGGCTACACCTTC.

At least ten counts were recorded for this clonotype. This rearrangement joins TRBV29-1 to TRBJ1-2; D remains unclear. Germline V gene sequence: CDR1 SQVTM, CDR2 ANQGSEA. Trimming removed 6 bases at V and 2 bases at J, with 10 bases between. This CDR3 has 12 residues. CDR3 amino acids: CSVHDPNYGYTF. In DNA form, the CDR3 reads TGCAGCGTCCACGACCCAAACTATGGCTACACCTTC.

This clonotype was detected ten times or more. This sequence joins TRBV7-6 and TRBJ2-3; D is unclear. V gave up 3 bases and J gave up 3 bases, with 10 bases separating them. Germline V gene lookup returns CDR1 SGHVS and CDR2 FNYEAQ. There are 14 residues in the CDR3. The CDR3 bases are TGTGCCAGCAGCTTTTACGGAGTAACAGATACGCAGTATTTT. Translated, it gives CASSFYGVTDTQYF.

This sequence joins TRBV19 and TRBJ2-7; 9 bases line up with TRBD1. The J segment lost 5 bases and the V segment lost 3 bases, leaving 8 bases of the junction unmatched. The germline V gene has CDR1 LNHDA and CDR2 SQIVND (reference sequence). The CDR3 spans 15 residues. The DNA of the CDR3 is TGTGCCAGTAGTATTGGGACAGGGCTTAGCCACGAGCAGTACTTC. This gives the protein CASSIGTGLSHEQYF.

This clonotype was picked up many times. This chain uses TRBV29-1 with TRBJ2-7; 10 bases match TRBD2. The germline CDR1 and CDR2 sequences are SQVTM and ANQGSEA. CDR3 length: 11 amino acids. With 6 bases clipped from V and 7 bases from J, the junction kept 3 bases outside the gene matches. CDR3 DNA sequence: TGCAGCGTGAAGGGACTAGCGGAGCAGTACTTC. Translated: CSVKGLAEQYF.

V gene TRBV6-5 combines with J gene TRBJ1-2; D is undetermined. Germline CDR1 reads MNHEY; CDR2 reads SVGAGI. The V end was cut by 0 bases, the J end by 3 bases, with 8 bases between. CDR3 length: 14 amino acids. For the CDR3, the DNA is TGTGCCAGCAGTTACTCTGACGGTCACTATGGCTACACCTTC. Translated, it gives CASSYSDGHYGYTF.

This clonotype occurred many times. The rearrangement links TRBV9 to TRBJ2-1; D is perhaps TRBD1 (6 bases). This CDR3 has 14 amino acids. Germline V lookup: CDR1 SGDLS, CDR2 YYNGEE. The V gene lost 3 bases and the J gene lost 0 bases, with 7 bases spanning the gap. The CDR3 region is CASSEQGSYNEQFF. Written as DNA, the CDR3 is TGTGCCAGCAGCGAACAGGGCTCCTACAATGAGCAGTTCTTC.

At least ten counts were recorded for this clonotype. The rearrangement links TRBV28 to TRBJ2-5; TRBD2 might be the D (5 bases). Germline CDR1 is MDHEN and CDR2 is SYDVKM. The CDR3 length is 15 residues. V gave up 2 bases and J gave up 1 base, with 11 bases separating them. The CDR3 sequence: CASSLGETSQETQYF. DNA of the CDR3: TGTGCCAGCAGTTTAGGGGAGACGAGCCAAGAGACCCAGTACTTC.

As for this clonotype: This may stem from a read error, because a much larger clone lies one nucleotide away. The chain employs TRBV4-3 and TRBJ2-3, with D possibly TRBD1 on 6 matching bases. Trimming left V 0 bases short and J 2 bases short, with 15 bases between. The germline V gene has CDR1 LGHNA and CDR2 YSLEER. There are 17 residues in the CDR3. The DNA of the CDR3 is TGCGCCAGCAGCCAAGATCAGAGACAGGCCTTCACAGATACGCAGTATTTT. Its protein is CASSQDQRQAFTDTQYF.

The V and J genes are TRBV5-5 and TRBJ1-4; no reliable D call. CDR1 and CDR2 from the germline V gene are SGHKS and YYEKEE (reference sequence). This CDR3 has 14 amino acids. V lost 4 bases and J lost 7, with 14 bases in between. Here the CDR3 reads CASSRTAGGEKLFF. Written as DNA, the CDR3 is TGTGCCAGCAGCAGGACGGCGGGCGGTGAAAAACTGTTTTTT.

This clonotype has a count of ten or more. This chain uses TRBV5-1 with TRBJ2-2, with D uncertain. Germline values: CDR1 SGHRS, CDR2 YFSETQ. V was cut by 1 base and J by 6 bases, with 10 bases left in between. The CDR3 is 14 amino acids. DNA of the CDR3: TGCGCCAGCAGCTTGAGACACGTGGCCGGGGAGCTGTTTTTT. It specifies CASSLRHVAGELFF.

This clonotype appeared many times. This chain links TRBV27 with TRBJ2-3; the D is unclear. This CDR3 is built from 13 residues. V lost 4 bases and J 6 bases, leaving 11 bases between the germline ends. Germline CDR1 and CDR2: MNHEY and SMNVEV (reference sequence). DNA for the CDR3: TGTGCCAGCAGTTCCCCCCCGGATGATACGCAGTATTTT. Amino acids: CASSSPPDDTQYF.

The J gene is TRBJ2-5, the V gene TRBV10-3; 9 positions agree with TRBD1. The CDR3 spans 15 residues. The trim removed 3 bases at V and 4 bases at J, leaving 6 bases unmatched. In germline, CDR1 is ENHRY, CDR2 SYGVKD. Written as DNA, the CDR3 is TGTGCCATCAGTGATAGGGGACAGGGCCTAGAGACCCAGTACTTC. This translates into CAISDRGQGLETQYF.